The clone carrying this T cell receptor (beta chain) was detected ten times or more. These data come from a study of tumor-infiltrating lymphocytes in oesophageal squamous cell carcinoma. MiXCR, applied by TCRdb to the PCR reads, yields one record per CDR3 protein. The sample comprises thousands of distinct CDR3 sequences, approximately 14% of which are singletons, and around a sixth rests with the top ten. Sequencing was done on a sample of esophageal tumor tissue. This clonotype was sampled from a male donor with esophageal squamous cell carcinoma.

CDR3: CASHGQMNTEAFF. CDR3 DNA sequence: TGTGCCAGCCACGGACAGATGAACACTGAAGCTTTCTTT. V gene TRBV6-1 combines with J gene TRBJ1-1; TRBD1 is a possible D gene (6 bases). The germline gives CDR1 MNHNS, CDR2 SASEGT. The V and J ends lost 8 bases and 0 bases respectively, with 10 bases between them. This CDR3 has 13 amino acids.